This T cell receptor beta chain was identified in a study of cytotoxic CD8 clonotypes in ibrutinib-treated CLL. Looking at the study overall: The study recorded mean values of 255,043 productive templates and approximately 100,000 productive rearrangements per sample.

Germline CDR1 and CDR2: LGHNT and FRNRAP. V gave up 3 bases and J gave up 4 bases, with 19 bases separating them. The CDR3 is made up of 17 amino acids. General study results and limits: Baseline levels of clonality went above those of age-matched healthy donors and moved with circulating CD8+ T-cell counts.

A note on this clone: As yet, its antigen is unknown.

Produced via immunoSEQ multiplex PCR; TCRdb's table is partial and in-frame only. The sample holds about 140,000 clones; 60% to 85% are singletons and the top ten take around 30%. The sequenced sample was PBMCs, obtained after 12 months of ibrutinib treatment. The sequence was collected from a human donor with chronic lymphocytic leukemia. This rearrangement joins TRBV12-5 to TRBJ1-5; D possibly corresponds to TRBD1 (6 bases). CDR3 sequence reads: CASGLGQGRGANQPQHF. The CDR3 nucleotides read TGTGCTAGTGGTTTAGGGCAGGGACGGGGGGCGAATCAGCCCCAGCATTTT. The full variable domain, in which reference TRBV12-5 and TRBJ1-5 provide the parts outside the CDR3, is DARVTQTPRHKVTEMGQEVTMRCQPILGHNTVFWYRQTMMQGLELLAYFRNRAPLDDSGMPKDRFSAEMPDATLATLKIQPSEPRDSAVYFCASGLGQGRGANQPQHFGDGTRLSIL.